These 22 T cell receptor beta chains originate from one sample sequenced in a study of beta chain features in type 1 diabetes. Expressed TCRB transcripts were sequenced because the entire RNA isolate underwent reverse transcription. Measured with immunoSEQ multiplex PCR; TCRdb has only the in-frame clones, and not every one. The sample consists of approximately 160,000 clones, less than 9.5% of them appearing once. Sequenced input: central memory CD4+ T cells from blood. Receptor source: a woman aged 18-30 years in good health.

The V gene is TRBV29-1, the J gene TRBJ1-2, with D unclear. There are 12 residues in the CDR3. Trimming removed 1 base at V and 7 bases at J, with 10 bases between. In germline, CDR1 is SQVTM, CDR2 ANQGSEA. CDR3 region: CSVEGHEGGYTF. CDR3 sequence (DNA): TGCAGCGTTGAAGGACATGAGGGTGGCTACACCTTC.

CDR3: CASSPGSGGAYEQYF. CDR3 bases: TGCGCCAGCAGCCCGGGCAGCGGGGGGGCCTACGAGCAGTACTTC. V is TRBV5-1 and J is TRBJ2-7; TRBD2 matches 10 bases. The CDR3 has 15 residues. Trimming took 4 bases from V and 2 from J; bases not matched to a gene: 6. CDR1 is SGHRS, CDR2 YFSETQ, per germline.

A few counts support this clone. This sequence joins TRBV7-9 and TRBJ2-6, with D unclear. Trimming took 5 bases from V and 1 from J, leaving 12 bases between them. Germline loops: CDR1 SEHNR, CDR2 FQNEAQ (reference sequence). The CDR3 covers 16 residues. DNA of the CDR3: TGTGCCAGCAGCCCCCCCCGAGCATCTGGGGCCAACGTCCTGACTTTC. Translating it yields CASSPPRASGANVLTF. Full variable domain (rest looked up from reference TRBV7-9 and TRBJ2-6): DTGVSQNPRHKITKRGQNVTFRCDPISEHNRLYWYRQTLGQGPEFLTYFQNEAQLEKSRLLSDRFSAERPKGSFSTLEIQRTEQGDSAMYLCASSPPRASGANVLTFGAGSRLTVL.

The V and J genes are TRBV5-1 and TRBJ1-4; possibly TRBD1 for D (6 bases). V shed 5 bases and J shed 0 bases, with 11 bases lying between them. The CDR3 contains 15 residues. Germline CDR1 is SGHRS and CDR2 is YFSETQ. CDR3 sequence reads: CASRRNRATNEKLFF. In DNA form, the CDR3 reads TGCGCCAGCAGGAGGAACAGGGCAACTAATGAAAAACTGTTTTTT.

This clone turned up a few times. The chain has TRBV2 and TRBJ2-5, with 9 bases matching TRBD1. The CDR3 contains 15 residues. J was trimmed by 3 bases and V by 6 bases; bases with no gene match: 8. Germline loops: CDR1 SNHLY, CDR2 FYNNEI. The CDR3 DNA is TGTGCCAGCAGAGGACAGGGGACAAGAGAAGAGACCCAGTACTTC. Protein: CASRGQGTREETQYF.

The rearrangement uses TRBV14 and TRBJ2-7, with D hard to call. The ends were cut back, 4 bases at V and 3 bases at J, with 13 bases in the middle. CDR1 and CDR2 from the germline V gene are SGHDN and FVKESK. The CDR3 length is 14 residues. CDR3 nucleotide sequence: TGTGCCAGCAGCCCCCCGGTCGGAGACTACGAGCAGTACTTC. It specifies CASSPPVGDYEQYF.

The chain combines TRBV6-5 with TRBJ2-7, with 11 bases that match TRBD2. Germline V gene data show CDR1 as MNHEY and CDR2 as SVGAGI. This CDR3 is 15 amino acids long. With V trimmed by 0 bases and J by 2 bases, 0 bases remained unmatched. In DNA form, the CDR3 reads TGTGCCAGCAGTTACTCTAGCGGGGGGGCCTACGAGCAGTACTTC. Encoded protein: CASSYSSGGAYEQYF.

The chain recombines TRBV27 with TRBJ1-2; D unresolved. V lost 8 bases to trimming and J lost 8 bases, with 15 bases between them. The germline gives CDR1 MNHEY, CDR2 SMNVEV (reference sequence). This CDR3 has 12 amino acids. CDR3 residues: CASGRPGYGYTF. CDR3 bases: TGTGCCAGCGGTCGCCCGGGTTACGGCTACACCTTC.

The chain uses TRBV30 and TRBJ1-2; D call uncertain. Trimming took off 8 bases at V and 7 bases at J, with 17 bases between the two ends. The germline gives CDR1 GTSNPN, CDR2 SVGIG (reference sequence). CDR3 length: 12 residues. The CDR3 spells CALRPVSAGYTF. The CDR3, as DNA: TGTGCCCTGCGGCCCGTTAGTGCTGGCTACACCTTC.

This clone was observed a handful of times. Just one base apart from a much larger clone, this may be a read error. V usage is TRBV7-2 and J usage is TRBJ2-7, with D unclear. From germline, CDR1 is SGHTA and CDR2 FQGNSA. This CDR3 region has 11 residues. Trimming pared 5 bases from V and 3 bases from J, leaving 5 bases between. In DNA form, the CDR3 reads TGTGCCAGCAGCATTAGCTACGAGCAGTACTTC. This codes for CASSISYEQYF.

The V and J genes are TRBV18 and TRBJ1-6; D is ambiguous. Trimming left V 2 bases short and J 6 bases short, with 8 bases between. Germline CDR1 and CDR2: KGHSH and LQKENI. The CDR3 consists of 14 residues. DNA of the CDR3: TGTGCCAGCTCACCATTACAGCCTAATTCACCCCTCCACTTT. The encoded protein is CASSPLQPNSPLHF.

This clone was detected only a few times. The V call is TRBV6-1, the J call TRBJ2-7, with D unclear. V was pared by 0 bases and J by 2 bases, with 11 bases between. The CDR3 runs 15 residues. The germline V gene encodes CDR1 MNHNS and CDR2 SASEGT. CDR3 in DNA: TGTGCCAGCAGTGAAGCGCCTGGAGAGGCCTACGAGCAGTACTTC. It encodes CASSEAPGEAYEQYF.

In nucleotides, the CDR3 is TGTGCCAGCACCAGGGAGGGATCCTCTAACTATGGCTACACCTTC. Protein sequence: CASTREGSSNYGYTF. The chain employs TRBV5-4 and TRBJ1-2; a possible D gene is TRBD1 (5 bases). Between the trimmed V and J ends, which lost 6 bases and 0 bases, there was a span of 15 bases. The CDR3 totals 15 residues. From germline, CDR1 is SGHNT and CDR2 YYREEE (reference sequence).

The V gene is TRBV19, the J gene TRBJ2-7, with D possibly being TRBD1 (5 bases). Germline V gene lookup returns CDR1 LNHDA and CDR2 SQIVND (reference sequence). The CDR3 totals 14 residues. V lost 4 bases and J 2 bases, leaving 12 bases between the germline ends. This CDR3 reads CASSTTDRTYEQYF. In DNA, the CDR3 is TGTGCCAGTAGTACCACAGACAGAACCTACGAGCAGTACTTC.

This clone has a count of ten or more. The chain has TRBV15 and TRBJ2-1; 9 nucleotides agree with TRBD2. The CDR3 runs to 16 residues. V lost 1 base and J lost 5; bases outside the gene matches: 6. In germline, CDR1 is LNHNV, CDR2 YYDKDF (reference sequence). The CDR3 DNA sequence: TGTGCCACCAGCAGAGGAGGTCTAGCGGGGCACAATGAGCAGTTCTTC. Translation gives CATSRGGLAGHNEQFF.

This clone was counted a few times. In the same sample, other DNA sequences code for this CDR3. This CDR3 reads CASSEYRGGETQYF. CDR3 DNA sequence: TGTGCCAGCAGTGAATATCGGGGTGGCGAGACCCAGTACTTC. The chain joins TRBV25-1 to TRBJ2-5; a possible D gene is TRBD2 (5 bases). This CDR3 spans 14 amino acids. Germline V gives CDR1 MGHDK, CDR2 SYGVNS. V dropped 0 bases and J dropped 5 bases, with 10 bases sitting between them.

V usage is TRBV6-1 and J usage is TRBJ2-7; 8 bases match TRBD1. V shed 8 bases, J shed 2 bases, and the junction held 2 bases outside the gene matches. The CDR3 spans 12 residues. Germline V gives CDR1 MNHNS, CDR2 SASEGT. CDR3 in amino acids: CASAGQAYEQYF. In DNA, the CDR3 is TGTGCCAGCGCGGGACAGGCCTACGAGCAGTACTTC.

The rearrangement joins TRBV5-1 to TRBJ2-7; D is possibly TRBD1 (6 bases). Per the germline V gene, CDR1 is SGHRS and CDR2 is YFSETQ. The CDR3 has 15 residues. The V gene lost 0 bases and the J gene lost 3 bases, with 13 bases spanning the gap. The DNA for the CDR3 is TGCGCCAGCAGCTTGGGGGTTGGGGGCCTCTACGAGCAGTACTTC. This translates into CASSLGVGGLYEQYF.

The rearrangement uses TRBV18 and TRBJ2-1, with D maybe TRBD1 (6 bases). Germline-derived CDR1 and CDR2 are KGHSH and LQKENI. Trimming took off 6 bases at V and 5 bases at J, with 17 bases between the two ends. CDR3 length: 15 residues. CDR3 amino acids: CASSRQAAGNNEQFF. The CDR3 bases are TGTGCCAGCTCCCGACAGGCGGCGGGTAACAATGAGCAGTTCTTC.

This clone was observed a handful of times. This chain connects TRBV15 to TRBJ2-3; D gene ambiguous. Trimming shortened V by 0 bases and J by 8 bases, and 9 bases separated the two germline ends. The CDR3 extends over 13 amino acids. The germline V gene encodes CDR1 LNHNV and CDR2 YYDKDF (reference sequence). As DNA, the CDR3 is TGTGCCACCAGCAGAGATATCGGTGGTACGCAGTATTTT. Translation gives CATSRDIGGTQYF.

This sequence joins TRBV29-1 and TRBJ1-1; D call uncertain. The CDR3 extends over 13 amino acids. Looked up from germline, CDR1 is SQVTM and CDR2 is ANQGSEA. Deletions cut 7 bases from V and 1 base from J, with 13 bases between. The CDR3 region is CSATPPGNTEAFF. CDR3 sequence (DNA): TGCAGCGCCACCCCGCCGGGGAACACTGAAGCTTTCTTT.

In this sample, this clone turned up many times. V gene TRBV6-5 combines with J gene TRBJ1-5; D remains ambiguous. CDR1 is MNHEY, CDR2 SVGAGI, per germline. V was cut by 0 bases and J by 1 base, with 4 bases left in between. This CDR3 comprises 14 residues. CDR3 sequence (DNA): TGTGCCAGCAGTTACTCCTACAGCAATCAGCCCCAGCATTTT. Its protein is CASSYSYSNQPQHF.